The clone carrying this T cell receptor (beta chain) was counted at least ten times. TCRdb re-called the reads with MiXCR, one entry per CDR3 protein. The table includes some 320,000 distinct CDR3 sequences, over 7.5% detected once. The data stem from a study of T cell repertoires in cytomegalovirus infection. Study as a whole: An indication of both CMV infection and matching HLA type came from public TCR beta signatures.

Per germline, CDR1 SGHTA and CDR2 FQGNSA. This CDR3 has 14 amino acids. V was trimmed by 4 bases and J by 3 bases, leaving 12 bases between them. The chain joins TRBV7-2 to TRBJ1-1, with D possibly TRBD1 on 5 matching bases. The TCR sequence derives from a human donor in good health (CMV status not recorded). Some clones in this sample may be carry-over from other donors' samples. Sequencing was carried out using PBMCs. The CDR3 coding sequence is TGTGCCAGCAGCTCAGTTCGGGGCTACACTGAAGCTTTCTTT. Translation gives CASSSVRGYTEAFF.